This T cell receptor (beta chain) originates from a study of blood T cell repertoires in COVID-19 (dated by TCRdb to the early 2020s). Describing the broader study: The collaborator samples originated in the United States, Italy and Spain and spanned the acute and convalescent phases of COVID-19. The prospective study material was composed of cDNA or gDNA derived from T cells, B-cell-depleted T cells, or PBMCs. Where available, HLA class I and class II types were taken from metadata supplied by the sample provider and were not determined by assay-based typing. The dataset comprised deeply sampled blood TCRbeta repertoires from subjects exposed to, actively infected with, or recovered from COVID-19. Sample metadata almost always included a de-identified subject ID, COVID-19 status, age in years and sex. Samples were obtained from the ongoing ImmuneRACE study (first 160 participants) and from about 1,300 subjects provided by 6 global collaborators. A freely available public database, intended as a resource for researchers studying the immune response to SARS-CoV-2, is where the repertoires were released.

The immunoSEQ Assay, a bias-controlled multiplex PCR, was used to amplify TCRbeta CDR3 regions from genomic DNA. The source study handled its data this way. Within the assay, amplification of reference gene primers was used to estimate how many nucleated cells each sample contained. Sequence reads were collapsed and filtered to measure the absolute abundance of every unique TCRbeta CDR3 rearrangement. For each sample, productive Simpson clonality was calculated as the square root of Simpson's diversity index over productive rearrangements. In its TCRdb copy, this immuneACCESS table keeps in-frame sequences only and misses some clones. Where compared with another copy, unresolved V genes explain less than half of these, and the others have no known cause. The D gene and trimming were derived from the DNA, and the V and J assignments and clone size from that table. For this sample the table gives 210,000 or so clones, of which 70% to 90% were detected only once. Together, the top ten hold roughly 12% of the sample.

Broader findings and caveats from the paper: The quantity of clinical and demographic metadata differed by source and by participant and was supplied without curation.

A second Seattle source provided samples from volunteer blood donors who had recovered from COVID-19. Each collaborating institution followed its own protocols to collect whole blood in K2EDTA tubes. For TCRbeta analysis, collaborator samples were shipped as frozen whole blood, as isolated PBMCs, or as DNA extracted from either sample type. Reading the germline V gene gives CDR1 SGHTA and CDR2 FQGNSA. The CDR3 goes from the cysteine to the phenylalanine over 17 residues. Only the CDR3 region is kept as DNA, spanning 51 bases read in frame from base 1. Trimming removed 5 bases from V and 2 bases from J, leaving 21 bases between the germline ends. A few counts support this clone. Its antigen is not yet known. Base qualities are not recorded, but no much larger clone differs from it by a single base.

The rearranged chain carries TRBV7-2 and TRBJ2-5; TRBD2 is perhaps the D gene, given 6 matching bases. The sample comprised peripheral blood. This sequence originates from a woman aged 18-29 years who had recovered from COVID-19. The CDR3 sequence is CASSPPVGTRSQETQYF. The DNA is TGTGCCAGCAGCCCGCCCGTCGGGACTCGTTCTCAAGAGACCCAGTACTTC.